The 24 T cell receptor beta chains presented below share a single source sample, sequenced in a study of identical twins. TCRdb independently ran MiXCR on the 5' RACE reads; one entry per CDR3 protein. The data show 350,000 to 400,000 distinct CDR3 sequences, around 9.7% seen once. The sequencing input was naive T cells sorted from blood. Source of these receptors: a woman in her fifties or sixties in good health.

This clonotype was counted a few times. This chain uses TRBV27 with TRBJ2-6; 7 bases match TRBD2. The V gene end was trimmed by 3 bases and the J gene end by 1 base; junction bases not matched to a gene: 12. CDR3 length: 19 amino acids. Germline loops: CDR1 MNHEY, CDR2 SMNVEV (reference sequence). CDR3 region: CASSFEGLGRASGANVLTF. The CDR3 region has the DNA TGTGCCAGCAGTTTTGAGGGGTTGGGGAGGGCTTCTGGGGCCAACGTCCTGACTTTC. The full variable domain, with the rest looked up from reference TRBV27 and TRBJ2-6, is EAQVTQNPRYLITVTGKKLTVTCSQNMNHEYMSWYRQDPGLGLRQIYYSMNVEVTDKGDVPEGYKVSRKEKRNFPLILESPSPNQTSLYFCASSFEGLGRASGANVLTFGAGSRLTVL.

This clonotype was found a few times. The V and J genes are TRBV13 and TRBJ2-2; D is possibly TRBD2 (6 bases). Looked up from germline, CDR1 is PRHDT and CDR2 is FYEKMQ (reference sequence). The CDR3 is 15 amino acids. Trimming took off 8 bases at V and 5 bases at J, with 18 bases between the two ends. The CDR3 loop reads CASRSEGLSTGELFF. The CDR3 bases are TGTGCCAGCCGATCAGAGGGACTGTCGACCGGGGAGCTGTTTTTT.

This clonotype was detected many times. The gene calls are TRBV29-1 and TRBJ2-5; D gene unclear. This CDR3 is 13 amino acids long. The germline gives CDR1 SQVTM, CDR2 ANQGSEA. Trimming stripped 2 bases from V and 1 base from J, with 8 bases between. The CDR3 bases are TGCAGCGTTGAAATGCGTCTCCAAGAGACCCAGTACTTC. Translated: CSVEMRLQETQYF.

This clonotype was seen more than once but under ten times. The V call is TRBV15, the J call TRBJ1-2, with D unclear. In germline, CDR1 is LNHNV, CDR2 YYDKDF (reference sequence). CDR3 length: 13 residues. V lost 1 base and J 14 bases, leaving 17 bases between the germline ends. The CDR3 sequence: CATSRVMRSNITF. The DNA of the CDR3 is TGTGCCACCAGCAGAGTGATGCGCTCAAACATTACCTTC.

This clonotype has a handful of counts. The chain combines TRBV5-1 with TRBJ2-2; TRBD2 aligns across 12 bases. The V and J ends lost 0 bases and 6 bases, in that order; junction bases with no gene match: 9. The CDR3 sequence is 18 residues long. CDR1 is SGHRS and CDR2 is YFSETQ in the germline V gene. The CDR3 spells CASSLASQGLAGPGELFF. The CDR3, as DNA: TGCGCCAGCAGCTTGGCCAGTCAGGGACTAGCGGGCCCCGGGGAGCTGTTTTTT.

V usage is TRBV30 and J usage is TRBJ2-5; 7 nucleotides line up with TRBD1. V dropped 0 bases and J dropped 0; count of bases not matched to a gene: 4. Per germline, CDR1 GTSNPN and CDR2 SVGIG (reference sequence). CDR3 length: 15 residues. Written as DNA, the CDR3 is TGTGCCTGGAGTGTACGCGACAGGGACCAAGAGACCCAGTACTTC. Translated: CAWSVRDRDQETQYF.

The V and J genes are TRBV4-1 and TRBJ2-7, with a possible D match to TRBD2 (6 bases). V was shortened by 3 bases and J by 10 bases, with 19 bases between the two germline ends. The germline V gene encodes CDR1 MGHRA and CDR2 YSYEKL. The CDR3 covers 14 residues. CDR3: CASSQALAFSSQYF. In nucleotides, the CDR3 is TGCGCCAGCAGCCAGGCACTAGCTTTCAGTTCTCAGTACTTC.

As for this clonotype: The junction departs from germline at one end; a sequencing error may be responsible. The genes are TRBV15 and TRBJ1-1; 9 positions match TRBD1. The length of the CDR3 is 17 residues. Germline V gene sequence: CDR1 LNHNV, CDR2 YYDKDF (reference sequence). The DNA of the CDR3 is TGTGCCACCAGCAGAGGGGGACAGGGCTTGGGGAACCCTGAAGCTTTCTTT. It codes for CATSRGGQGLGNPEAFF.

The chain carries TRBV7-8 and TRBJ1-2; D perhaps matches TRBD1 (6 bases). CDR3 length: 17 residues. The germline CDR1 and CDR2 sequences are SGHVS and FQNEAQ. Trimming shortened V by 1 base and J by 2 bases, and 17 bases separated the two germline ends. The CDR3 bases are TGTGCCAGCAGCTTAGACGTCCGGGAGGGGGGGAACTATGGCTACACCTTC. Protein: CASSLDVREGGNYGYTF.

Only a few counts were recorded for this clonotype. The V gene is TRBV11-2, the J gene TRBJ2-7; maybe TRBD1 (5 bases). V lost 0 bases, J lost 3 bases, and 6 bases lay in between. Germline CDR1 reads SGHAT; CDR2 reads FQNNGV. CDR3 size: 13 residues. CDR3 in DNA: TGTGCCAGCAGCTTAGAGACAGACTACGAGCAGTACGTC. Its protein product is CASSLETDYEQYV.

The chain is built from TRBV6-1 and TRBJ2-1; D possibly corresponds to TRBD1 (10 bases). Per germline, CDR1 MNHNS and CDR2 SASEGT. The germline V and J ends were trimmed by 0 bases and 8 bases, with 26 bases remaining between them. The CDR3 sequence is 19 residues long. The CDR3 region has the DNA TGTGCCAGCAGTGAAGCTTGGACAGGGGGTGCGGGAGGGGGTGATGAGCAGTTCTTC. Translated, it gives CASSEAWTGGAGGGDEQFF.

The CDR3 DNA reads as TGCAGTGCTAGAGGGAGCGAGGGATCGTCCGAGCAGTACGTC. Its protein is CSARGSEGSSEQYV. This chain uses TRBV20-1 with TRBJ2-7, with D perhaps TRBD2 (5 bases). The V gene lost 1 base and the J gene lost 6 bases, with 16 bases spanning the gap. This CDR3 region has 14 residues. Per germline, CDR1 DFQATT and CDR2 SNEGSKA (reference sequence).

This clonotype has a count of ten or more. The rearrangement uses TRBV3-1 and TRBJ2-3; D perhaps matches TRBD2 (6 bases). The CDR3 is made up of 16 amino acids. The ends were cut back, 2 bases at V and 0 bases at J, with 12 bases in the middle. Germline-derived CDR1 and CDR2 are LGHDT and YNNKEL (reference sequence). DNA for the CDR3: TGTGCCAGCAGCCAAATCCTAGCGCCTAGCACAGATACGCAGTATTTT. It codes for CASSQILAPSTDTQYF.

This clonotype was counted ten times or more. V is TRBV24-1 and J is TRBJ2-7; the match to TRBD1 covers 8 bases. Trimming at V came to 2 bases and at J to 6 bases, leaving 5 bases not matched to a gene. Germline CDR1 is KGHDR and CDR2 is SFDVKD. The CDR3 is 14 residues long. This chain's CDR3 is CATSDSGGSAEQYF. The CDR3, as DNA: TGTGCCACCAGTGATTCAGGGGGCAGCGCCGAGCAGTACTTC.

The DNA of the CDR3 is TGTGCCAGCAGTTTATCGAATCTGGTGAGCACAGATACGCAGTATTTT. Its translation: CASSLSNLVSTDTQYF. This sequence joins TRBV27 and TRBJ2-3; D call uncertain. Looked up from germline, CDR1 is MNHEY and CDR2 is SMNVEV (reference sequence). CDR3 length: 16 amino acids. V was cut by 0 bases and J by 0 bases, with 10 bases left in between.

The chain couples TRBV6-6 to TRBJ2-2, with no clear D. The CDR3 length is 15 residues. V lost 6 bases and J lost 4, with 15 bases in between. Looked up from germline, CDR1 is MNHNY and CDR2 is SVGAGI (reference sequence). In DNA, the CDR3 is TGTGCCAGCAGCCCCCGGGCTCGCTCCACCGGGGAGCTGTTTTTT. Its translation is CASSPRARSTGELFF.

This clonotype has a handful of counts. The V and J genes are TRBV7-9 and TRBJ2-7; D is possibly TRBD1 or TRBD2 (5 bases each). The CDR3 covers 11 residues. CDR1 is SEHNR, CDR2 FQNEAQ, per germline (reference sequence). The V and J ends lost 5 bases and 6 bases respectively, with 8 bases between them. The chain's CDR3 is CASSPGTEQYF. In DNA form, the CDR3 reads TGTGCCAGCAGCCCAGGGACCGAGCAGTACTTC.

This clonotype came up a few times. The chain carries TRBV28 and TRBJ1-5; D uncertain. The CDR3 loop spans 14 amino acids. Per germline, CDR1 MDHEN and CDR2 SYDVKM. V lost 5 bases and J lost 0, with 8 bases in between. CDR3 DNA sequence: TGTGCCAGCAGTCCACAGAATAGCAATCAGCCCCAGCATTTT. Its protein is CASSPQNSNQPQHF.

This clonotype has a count of ten or more. CDR3 in DNA: TGTGCCAGCAGTCCAGGAAAGATACAGGGACCGAAAACCGTTTCAACAAGAGGGAACACTGAAGCTTTCTTT. Encoded protein: CASSPGKIQGPKTVSTRGNTEAFF. The chain couples TRBV7-9 to TRBJ1-1; possible D gene TRBD1, 6 bases. Germline V gene lookup returns CDR1 SEHNR and CDR2 FQNEAQ (reference sequence). Between the trimmed V and J ends, which lost 6 bases and 1 base, there was a span of 42 bases. The length of the CDR3 is 24 residues.

This clonotype was seen at least ten times. V and J are TRBV24-1 and TRBJ2-1; D unclear. V was cut by 5 bases and J by 5 bases, with 9 bases left in between. The CDR3 loop spans 13 amino acids. Looked up from germline, CDR1 is KGHDR and CDR2 is SFDVKD. CDR3 amino acids: CATSGVSNNEQFF. The CDR3 DNA is TGTGCCACCAGTGGCGTCTCAAACAATGAGCAGTTCTTC.

At least ten counts were recorded for this clonotype. The V and J genes are TRBV4-1 and TRBJ2-5; D might be TRBD2 (6 bases). Trimming pared 4 bases from V and 2 bases from J, leaving 14 bases between. The CDR3 has 15 amino acids. Per germline, CDR1 MGHRA and CDR2 YSYEKL. This CDR3 reads CASSLYSGSQETQYF. CDR3 coding DNA: TGCGCCAGCAGCCTATACAGCGGGTCTCAAGAGACCCAGTACTTC.

J is TRBJ1-2 and V is TRBV7-8, with a tentative D call TRBD1 (5 bases). Germline V gene sequence: CDR1 SGHVS, CDR2 FQNEAQ. CDR3 size: 14 residues. V dropped 0 bases and J dropped 2 bases, with 7 bases sitting between them. CDR3: CASSLAGANYGYTF. CDR3 coding DNA: TGTGCCAGCAGCTTAGCAGGGGCCAACTATGGCTACACCTTC.

At least ten counts were recorded for this clonotype. This chain links TRBV3-1 with TRBJ2-7; 7 bases agree with TRBD2. V shed 2 bases and J 3 bases; nucleotides not matched to a gene: 7. This CDR3 region has 15 residues. The V gene's germline CDR1 is LGHDT and CDR2 YNNKEL (reference sequence). This CDR3 reads CASSQIPAGNYEQYF. DNA for the CDR3: TGTGCCAGCAGCCAAATTCCAGCGGGAAACTACGAGCAGTACTTC.

This clonotype was seen a few times. This chain links TRBV7-6 with TRBJ2-7; 8 nucleotides align to TRBD2. CDR1 and CDR2 (germline): SGHVS, FNYEAQ. The CDR3 runs to 16 residues. Germline trimming cut 1 base from V and 3 bases from J; bases unmatched to any gene: 8. The CDR3, as DNA: TGTGCCAGCAGCTTAGAGCTTGCGGGAGGCGGCTACGAGCAGTACTTC. Protein: CASSLELAGGGYEQYF. Supplemented by reference TRBV7-6 and TRBJ2-7, the full variable domain reads GAGVSQSPRYKVTKRGQDVALRCDPISGHVSLYWYRQALGQGPEFLTYFNYEAQQDKSGLPNDRFSAERPEGSISTLTIQRTEQRDSAMYRCASSLELAGGGYEQYFGPGTRLTVT.